A selection of T cell receptor beta chains follows, all from one sample in a study of cytomegalovirus exposure and HLA in healthy donors. Libraries were prepared by immunoSEQ multiplex PCR; TCRdb keeps only in-frame clonotypes and omits some of them. Counted here are 90,000 to 100,000 clones, approximately 90% occurring once; the ten biggest clones make up 3% to 4.5%. The sample consisted of PBMCs. These receptors all stem from a young woman in good health and CMV-seronegative. Both conserved end residues are part of each CDR3. Fields, in order: J gene, D gene, V gene, clone size, CDR3 protein, CDR3 DNA. A D gene is named only where the DNA matches it firmly. Size tells how often a clone was seen (once, few, many) or the class of an expanded clone, and some rows leave it out.

j_gene: TRBJ1-1
d_gene: .
v_gene: TRBV6-1
abundance: once
CDR3aa: CASSLKRTEAFF
CDR3nt: TGTGCCAGCAGCTTAAAGAGGACTGAAGCTTTCTTT

j_gene: TRBJ2-7
d_gene: .
v_gene: TRBV18
abundance: .
CDR3aa: CASSPYGEAYEQYF
CDR3nt: TGTGCCAGCTCACCTTACGGGGAGGCTTACGAGCAGTACTTC

j_gene: TRBJ1-4
d_gene: .
v_gene: TRBV2
abundance: medium-sized
CDR3aa: CASSDTDLRGKLFF
CDR3nt: TGTGCCAGCAGTGACACGGACCTTAGGGGAAAACTGTTTTTT

j_gene: TRBJ2-3
d_gene: TRBD2
v_gene: TRBV18
abundance: .
CDR3aa: CASSPGLGLAGASGSDTQYF
CDR3nt: TGTGCCAGCTCCCCAGGTCTCGGACTAGCGGGAGCTAGTGGGTCAGATACGCAGTATTTT

j_gene: TRBJ2-7
d_gene: TRBD1
v_gene: TRBV28
abundance: .
CDR3aa: CASNSPGWGQGPNEQYF
CDR3nt: TGTGCCAGCAATTCTCCTGGGTGGGGACAGGGCCCTAACGAGCAGTACTTC

j_gene: TRBJ2-7
d_gene: .
v_gene: TRBV6-1
abundance: .
CDR3aa: CASSEPGRFLYEQYF
CDR3nt: TGTGCCAGCAGTGAACCGGGTAGGTTCCTCTACGAGCAGTACTTC

j_gene: TRBJ1-2
d_gene: .
v_gene: TRBV18
abundance: .
CDR3aa: CASSIQGAHGYTF
CDR3nt: TGTGCCAGCTCAATTCAGGGTGCCCATGGCTACACCTTC

j_gene: TRBJ1-2
d_gene: .
v_gene: TRBV19
abundance: many
CDR3aa: CAGRTVNYGYTF
CDR3nt: TGTGCCGGCCGGACAGTCAACTATGGCTACACCTTC

j_gene: TRBJ1-4
d_gene: .
v_gene: TRBV19
abundance: .
CDR3aa: CASSFGNEKLFF
CDR3nt: TGTGCCAGTAGTTTCGGTAATGAAAAACTGTTTTTT

j_gene: TRBJ1-4
d_gene: .
v_gene: TRBV7-9
abundance: .
CDR3aa: CASSLGSTGIEKLFF
CDR3nt: TGTGCCAGCAGCTTAGGGAGTACAGGGATTGAAAAACTGTTTTTT

j_gene: TRBJ2-7
d_gene: TRBD2
v_gene: TRBV5-6
abundance: .
CDR3aa: CASSWSPSAGYYRGEQYF
CDR3nt: TGTGCCAGCAGCTGGAGTCCCTCAGCGGGATATTACCGCGGCGAGCAGTACTTC

j_gene: TRBJ1-3
d_gene: TRBD1
v_gene: TRBV6-1
abundance: .
CDR3aa: CASNEGTVGNTIYF
CDR3nt: TGTGCCAGCAATGAGGGGACAGTAGGTAACACCATATATTTT

j_gene: TRBJ1-2
d_gene: .
v_gene: TRBV2
abundance: .
CDR3aa: CASGPEVPGLSNYGYTF
CDR3nt: TGTGCCAGCGGTCCTGAGGTACCAGGGTTATCTAACTATGGCTACACCTTC

j_gene: TRBJ1-6
d_gene: .
v_gene: TRBV6-1
abundance: .
CDR3aa: CASSEVGQGYSPLHF
CDR3nt: TGTGCCAGCAGTGAAGTAGGGCAGGGGTATTCACCCCTCCACTTT

j_gene: TRBJ1-1
d_gene: .
v_gene: TRBV19
abundance: .
CDR3aa: CASSIDRGNTEAFF
CDR3nt: TGTGCCAGTAGTATAGATCGGGGGAACACTGAAGCTTTCTTT

j_gene: TRBJ1-2
d_gene: TRBD1
v_gene: TRBV18
abundance: once
CDR3aa: CASSLRQGGHYGYTF
CDR3nt: TGTGCCAGCTCACTCCGACAGGGAGGCCACTATGGCTACACCTTC

j_gene: TRBJ2-5
d_gene: .
v_gene: TRBV19
abundance: .
CDR3aa: CASGTLGGGETQYF
CDR3nt: TGTGCCAGTGGAACCCTGGGGGGAGGAGAGACCCAGTACTTC

j_gene: TRBJ1-5
d_gene: .
v_gene: TRBV5-8
abundance: once
CDR3aa: CASRQGNQPQHF
CDR3nt: TGTGCCAGCAGACAGGGAAATCAGCCCCAGCATTTT

j_gene: TRBJ1-4
d_gene: .
v_gene: TRBV5-6
abundance: .
CDR3aa: CASSSLPGEKLFF
CDR3nt: TGTGCCAGCAGCTCCCTCCCGGGGGAAAAACTGTTTTTT

j_gene: TRBJ1-5
d_gene: TRBD1
v_gene: TRBV29-1
abundance: .
CDR3aa: CSVQGAFDQPQHF
CDR3nt: TGCAGCGTTCAGGGGGCCTTCGATCAGCCCCAGCATTTT

j_gene: TRBJ1-5
d_gene: .
v_gene: TRBV7-9
abundance: .
CDR3aa: CASSPGSRPQHF
CDR3nt: TGTGCCAGCAGCCCAGGTTCACGGCCCCAGCATTTT

j_gene: TRBJ1-5
d_gene: TRBD1
v_gene: TRBV6-1
abundance: .
CDR3aa: CASREAGTVNQPQHF
CDR3nt: TGTGCCAGCAGAGAAGCCGGGACAGTCAATCAGCCCCAGCATTTT

j_gene: TRBJ2-5
d_gene: .
v_gene: TRBV9
abundance: .
CDR3aa: CASSVAGAKETQYF
CDR3nt: TGTGCCAGCAGCGTAGCAGGGGCGAAAGAGACCCAGTACTTC

j_gene: TRBJ1-5
d_gene: TRBD1
v_gene: TRBV7-6
abundance: .
CDR3aa: CASSLYRGQPQHF
CDR3nt: TGTGCCAGCAGCCTTTACAGGGGTCAGCCCCAGCATTTT

j_gene: TRBJ2-7
d_gene: TRBD2
v_gene: TRBV5-1
abundance: .
CDR3aa: CASSAGTSGSYEQYF
CDR3nt: TGCGCCAGCAGCGCCGGGACTAGCGGCTCCTACGAGCAGTACTTC

j_gene: TRBJ1-1
d_gene: .
v_gene: TRBV10-1
abundance: once
CDR3aa: CASSVGGAMNTEAFF
CDR3nt: TGCGCCAGCAGTGTAGGTGGAGCAATGAACACTGAAGCTTTCTTT

j_gene: TRBJ2-3
d_gene: .
v_gene: TRBV28
abundance: .
CDR3aa: CASSARGTPHTDTQYF
CDR3nt: TGTGCCAGCAGCGCTAGAGGGACACCCCACACAGATACGCAGTATTTT

j_gene: TRBJ2-1
d_gene: TRBD2
v_gene: TRBV27
abundance: .
CDR3aa: CASSLGIAGYNEQFF
CDR3nt: TGTGCCAGCAGTTTGGGTATAGCGGGGTACAATGAGCAGTTCTTC

j_gene: TRBJ1-2
d_gene: .
v_gene: TRBV7-9
abundance: .
CDR3aa: CASSLDGASYGYTF
CDR3nt: TGTGCCAGCAGCTTAGATGGGGCGAGCTATGGCTACACCTTC

j_gene: TRBJ2-3
d_gene: TRBD1
v_gene: TRBV29-1
abundance: .
CDR3aa: CSVYRGMDTDTQYF
CDR3nt: TGCAGCGTTTACAGGGGTATGGACACAGATACGCAGTATTTT

j_gene: TRBJ2-5
d_gene: TRBD2
v_gene: TRBV4-1
abundance: .
CDR3aa: CASSQESAGTSGGRETQYF
CDR3nt: TGCGCCAGCAGCCAAGAGAGCGCCGGGACTAGCGGGGGGCGGGAGACCCAGTACTTC

j_gene: TRBJ2-7
d_gene: .
v_gene: TRBV18
abundance: .
CDR3aa: CASSPRTISYEQYF
CDR3nt: TGTGCCAGCTCACCAAGGACTATCTCCTACGAGCAGTACTTC

j_gene: TRBJ2-3
d_gene: .
v_gene: TRBV7-9
abundance: .
CDR3aa: CASSLAGGGVTDTQYF
CDR3nt: TGTGCCAGCAGCTTAGCCGGAGGCGGGGTCACAGATACGCAGTATTTT

j_gene: TRBJ2-7
d_gene: .
v_gene: TRBV11-2
abundance: .
CDR3aa: CASSLGASYEQYF
CDR3nt: TGTGCCAGCAGCTTAGGGGCCAGCTACGAGCAGTACTTC

j_gene: TRBJ2-3
d_gene: .
v_gene: TRBV11-3
abundance: .
CDR3aa: CASSFGDTQYF
CDR3nt: TGTGCCAGCAGCTTTGGCGATACGCAGTATTTT

j_gene: TRBJ2-3
d_gene: .
v_gene: TRBV15
abundance: .
CDR3aa: CATSIGGGTDTQYF
CDR3nt: TGTGCCACCAGCATAGGAGGGGGCACAGATACGCAGTATTTT

j_gene: TRBJ1-2
d_gene: .
v_gene: TRBV28
abundance: few
CDR3aa: CASSLAGYGYTF
CDR3nt: TGTGCCAGCAGTTTAGCGGGCTATGGCTACACCTTC

j_gene: TRBJ1-4
d_gene: TRBD1
v_gene: TRBV2
abundance: .
CDR3aa: CASTRGTGDEKLFF
CDR3nt: TGTGCCAGCACTCGTGGGACAGGGGATGAAAAACTGTTTTTT

j_gene: TRBJ1-5
d_gene: TRBD1
v_gene: TRBV7-2
abundance: .
CDR3aa: CASSSTGTGGQPQHF
CDR3nt: TGTGCCAGCAGCTCCACCGGGACAGGGGGTCAGCCCCAGCATTTT

j_gene: TRBJ1-2
d_gene: .
v_gene: TRBV5-4
abundance: .
CDR3aa: CASSLGGQDYGYTF
CDR3nt: TGTGCCAGCAGCTTGGGGGGGCAGGACTATGGCTACACCTTC

j_gene: TRBJ2-7
d_gene: TRBD1
v_gene: TRBV7-9
abundance: .
CDR3aa: CASSSGQTFYEQYF
CDR3nt: TGTGCCAGCAGCTCGGGACAGACGTTTTACGAGCAGTACTTC

j_gene: TRBJ2-2
d_gene: TRBD1
v_gene: TRBV5-1
abundance: .
CDR3aa: CASSSDRGNTGELFF
CDR3nt: TGCGCCAGCAGCTCGGACAGGGGGAACACCGGGGAGCTGTTTTTT

j_gene: TRBJ1-1
d_gene: .
v_gene: TRBV5-1
abundance: .
CDR3aa: CASSLAGFGTEAFF
CDR3nt: TGCGCCAGCAGCTTGGCGGGGTTTGGCACTGAAGCTTTCTTT

j_gene: TRBJ1-4
d_gene: .
v_gene: TRBV28
abundance: .
CDR3aa: CASSLRAGRGGSNEKLFF
CDR3nt: TGTGCCAGCAGTTTACGTGCGGGCAGGGGAGGGTCTAATGAAAAACTGTTTTTT

j_gene: TRBJ2-3
d_gene: TRBD1
v_gene: TRBV27
abundance: .
CDR3aa: CASTAGGGSTDTQYF
CDR3nt: TGTGCCAGCACAGCAGGGGGCGGTTCGACAGATACGCAGTATTTT

j_gene: TRBJ2-3
d_gene: TRBD2
v_gene: TRBV5-1
abundance: .
CDR3aa: CASSLNMAGGLDTQYF
CDR3nt: TGCGCCAGCAGCTTGAATATGGCGGGGGGGTTAGATACGCAGTATTTT

j_gene: TRBJ2-5
d_gene: TRBD1
v_gene: TRBV27
abundance: .
CDR3aa: CASSGGTGAAYRETQYF
CDR3nt: TGTGCCAGCAGTGGTGGGACAGGGGCGGCTTACAGGGAGACCCAGTACTTC

j_gene: TRBJ2-2
d_gene: TRBD1
v_gene: TRBV19
abundance: .
CDR3aa: CASSWTGGNTGELFF
CDR3nt: TGTGCCAGTAGCTGGACAGGGGGGAACACCGGGGAGCTGTTTTTT